The next 5 T cell receptor beta chains were all read from a single sample in a study of blood T cell repertoires in COVID-19. Clones were sequenced by immunoSEQ multiplex PCR, and TCRdb holds only the in-frame ones, with some missing. The sample lists 150,000 to 250,000 clones, more than 75% seen once, with over 5% in the top ten. The sample taken for sequencing was peripheral blood. Receptor source: a woman in her forties with COVID-19, enrolled during active disease.

The chain combines TRBV11-1 with TRBJ2-2, with 7 bases that match TRBD2. CDR1 and CDR2 (germline): SGHAT, FQDESV (reference sequence). This CDR3 has 14 residues. The V gene end was trimmed by 11 bases and the J gene end by 6 bases; junction bases not matched to a gene: 12. The chain's CDR3 is CACGGLINPGELFF. The CDR3 nucleotides are TGTGCCTGCGGGGGACTCATCAATCCCGGGGAGCTGTTTTTT.

The V call is TRBV9, the J call TRBJ2-7, with D tentatively TRBD2 (6 bases). Per germline, CDR1 SGDLS and CDR2 YYNGEE. Trimming took 2 bases from V and 5 from J, leaving 11 bases between them. This CDR3 comprises 13 residues. The CDR3 reads CASSVGLRDEQYF. The CDR3 DNA reads TGTGCCAGCAGCGTGGGACTTCGGGACGAGCAGTACTTC. The full variable domain, completed using reference TRBV9 and TRBJ2-7, is DSGVTQTPKHLITATGQRVTLRCSPRSGDLSVYWYQQSLDQGLQFLIQYYNGEERAKGNILERFSAQQFPDLHSELNLSSLELGDSALYFCASSVGLRDEQYFGPGTRLTVT.

The chain uses TRBV7-2 and TRBJ2-7; maybe TRBD2 (6 bases). The CDR3 length is 14 residues. Trimming took 6 bases from V and 3 from J, leaving 15 bases between them. CDR1 is SGHTA and CDR2 is FQGNSA in the germline V gene. CDR3 bases: TGTGCCAGCAGGAGTGGGGGGAACGACTACGAGCAGTACTTC. This gives the protein CASRSGGNDYEQYF.

The chain couples TRBV2 to TRBJ1-4, with TRBD1 as a possible D gene (6 bases). The CDR3 is 16 residues long. Germline V gene sequence: CDR1 SNHLY, CDR2 FYNNEI. The V gene lost 7 bases and the J gene lost 7 bases, with 22 bases spanning the gap. The CDR3 nucleotides are TGTGCCAGCACAGGCCCTCCGCGAACAGGGACTGAAAAACTGTTTTTT. Translated: CASTGPPRTGTEKLFF.

CDR3 bases: TGCGCCAGCAGCCAATATCCCGGGACAGAGTATGGCTACACCTTC. Translating it yields CASSQYPGTEYGYTF. The chain is built from TRBV4-3 and TRBJ1-2; 7 nucleotides line up with TRBD1. The ends lost 2 bases at V and 5 bases at J; junction bases unmatched: 8. The CDR3 runs to 15 residues. Germline CDR1 reads LGHNA; CDR2 reads YSLEER.